The present TCR beta chain was sequenced within a study of siplizumab effects on memory and regulatory T cells. This table comes from immunoSEQ multiplex PCR, and its TCRdb copy is limited to in-frame clones, with some not included. The sample has 50,000 to 75,000 clones; 79% are singletons. Sequencing used memory CD4+ T cells sorted from blood. The sequence was collected from a human donor in good health.

DNA for the CDR3: TGTGCCAGCAGTGAATGGTATGAGCAGTTCTTC. It specifies CASSEWYEQFF. The chain links TRBV25-1 to TRBJ2-1; no clear D gene. Germline V gene sequence: CDR1 MGHDK, CDR2 SYGVNS. The CDR3 covers 11 residues. V lost 1 base to trimming and J lost 8 bases, with 3 bases between them.